This T cell receptor (beta chain) comes out of a study of cytomegalovirus exposure and HLA in healthy donors. Whole-study results and caveats: TCR beta chains associated with HLA were, in a later analysis, more clonally expanded than equally common others.

The count of this clone is one. The target antigen is unknown. 13 Jbeta primers and 60 Vbeta primers were used for the PCR. Produced via immunoSEQ multiplex PCR; TCRdb's table is partial and in-frame only. The profile shows roughly 200,000 clones, about two thirds of them singletons. The CDR3 spans 16 residues. Trimming left V 0 bases short and J 1 base short, with 9 bases between. Germline V gene lookup returns CDR1 MNHEY and CDR2 SMNVEV (reference sequence). The receptor was isolated from a man aged 40-55 years in good health and CMV-seropositive. The chain is built from TRBV27 and TRBJ2-2; D might be TRBD1 (6 bases). Input material: PBMCs. In nucleotides, the CDR3 is TGTGCCAGCAGTTTATCGGGGGCCGTGAACACCGGGGAGCTGTTTTTT. This encodes CASSLSGAVNTGELFF.